This passage covers 26 T cell receptor beta chains from one sample sequenced in a study of beta chain features in type 1 diabetes. Expressed TCRB transcripts were sequenced, since all the RNA that had been isolated was reverse transcribed. Produced via immunoSEQ multiplex PCR; TCRdb's table is partial and in-frame only. The table lists around 600,000 clones, around an eighth of them singletons. The study, taken as a whole, reports: Moderate yet significant TCRB CDR3 shortening was seen in Type 1 diabetes patients in all four CD4+ subsets.

Antigens for these TCRs are unknown. The material sequenced was naive CD4+ T cells from blood. The origin of the receptors is a man between 25 and 39 years old with type 1 diabetes.

This clone was observed a few times. The chain links TRBV5-4 to TRBJ2-1, with 8 bases lining up with TRBD1. This CDR3 spans 16 amino acids. V was pared by 3 bases and J by 0 bases, with 5 bases of the junction left unmatched. The germline CDR1 and CDR2 sequences are SGHNT and YYREEE (reference sequence). The CDR3 region is CASSSGGRSSYNEQFF. The CDR3 nucleotides read TGTGCCAGCAGCTCAGGGGGCAGGAGCTCCTACAATGAGCAGTTCTTC.

The V and J genes are TRBV4-1 and TRBJ1-2, with D possibly being TRBD1 (5 bases). Trimming removed 0 bases from V and 3 bases from J, with 8 bases in between. Germline V gene data show CDR1 as MGHRA and CDR2 as YSYEKL. The CDR3 is 14 residues long. CDR3: CASSQDPGHYGYTF. As DNA, the CDR3 is TGCGCCAGCAGCCAAGACCCAGGGCACTATGGCTACACCTTC.

This clone was seen only once. The chain recombines TRBV7-6 with TRBJ2-7; D remains unclear. This CDR3 is 15 amino acids long. V lost 3 bases, J lost 6 bases, and 18 bases lay in between. Germline V gene data show CDR1 as SGHVS and CDR2 as FNYEAQ. The CDR3 DNA reads TGTGCCAGCAGCTTTGGAGCTGTAAGGGCCTCCGAGCAGTACTTC. This codes for CASSFGAVRASEQYF.

This clone turned up a few times. The genes are TRBV9 and TRBJ2-7; maybe TRBD2 (5 bases). Germline lookup yields CDR1 SGDLS and CDR2 YYNGEE. This CDR3 is built from 13 residues. Deletions cut 4 bases from V and 3 bases from J, with 11 bases between. The CDR3 loop reads CASSPGLRYEQYF. Here the CDR3 DNA reads TGTGCCAGCAGCCCGGGGTTACGCTACGAGCAGTACTTC.

This sequence joins TRBV7-9 and TRBJ1-5; D remains unclear. Germline V gene data show CDR1 as SEHNR and CDR2 as FQNEAQ (reference sequence). The germline V and J ends were trimmed by 5 bases and 9 bases, with 11 bases remaining between them. The CDR3 contains 12 residues. The CDR3 spells CASSRGDLPQHF. The DNA of the CDR3 is TGTGCCAGCAGCCGTGGAGACTTGCCCCAGCATTTT.

The chain employs TRBV9 and TRBJ2-7; 8 bases fit TRBD2. The CDR3 runs to 14 residues. The germline V gene has CDR1 SGDLS and CDR2 YYNGEE. Losses at the gene ends were 0 bases for V and 6 bases for J; bases not matched to a gene: 5. The CDR3 is CASSVVGTSPEQYF. In DNA form, the CDR3 reads TGTGCCAGCAGCGTAGTGGGGACTAGTCCCGAGCAGTACTTC.

The chain links TRBV7-2 to TRBJ1-4; D possibly corresponds to TRBD1 (6 bases). This CDR3 region has 17 residues. Per the germline V gene, CDR1 is SGHTA and CDR2 is FQGNSA. V was cut by 5 bases and J by 3 bases, with 19 bases left in between. The CDR3 sequence is CASSKRPGQWANEKLFF. In DNA, the CDR3 is TGTGCCAGCAGCAAACGACCGGGACAATGGGCTAATGAAAAACTGTTTTTT.

In its sample, this clone was seen a few times. The J gene is TRBJ2-7, the V gene TRBV6-1; D gene ambiguous. Germline CDR1 is MNHNS and CDR2 is SASEGT. This CDR3 has 14 residues. Trimming removed 1 base from V and 6 bases from J, with 13 bases in between. DNA for the CDR3: TGTGCCAGCAGTGAAGTCTTTTCGTCCCTCGAGCAGTACTTC. Amino acids: CASSEVFSSLEQYF.

The V call is TRBV27, the J call TRBJ2-5, with a tentative D call TRBD2 (7 bases). The CDR3 extends over 15 amino acids. Trimming took 5 bases from V and 2 from J, leaving 15 bases between them. The germline V gene encodes CDR1 MNHEY and CDR2 SMNVEV (reference sequence). In DNA, the CDR3 is TGTGCCAGCAGTACCGGGGGGCCGGGACAAGAGACCCAGTACTTC. Its translation: CASSTGGPGQETQYF.

This clone was observed a few times. The chain has TRBV15 and TRBJ2-1, with 13 bases that match TRBD2. CDR1 LNHNV and CDR2 YYDKDF come from the germline V gene (reference sequence). The junction had 6 bases not matched to a gene; V was cut back by 0 bases and J by 7 bases. The CDR3 is 17 residues long. CDR3 amino acids: CATSRDILAGGQNEQFF. The DNA of the CDR3 is TGTGCCACCAGCAGAGATATACTAGCGGGGGGGCAAAATGAGCAGTTCTTC.

This clone was detected only a few times. This chain joins TRBV29-1 and TRBJ1-1; D gene ambiguous. The CDR3 loop spans 11 amino acids. The germline CDR1 and CDR2 sequences are SQVTM and ANQGSEA. Trimming took 7 bases from V and 1 from J, leaving 7 bases between them. The CDR3 bases are TGCAGCGCCAAGGCGAACACTGAAGCTTTCTTT. Protein product: CSAKANTEAFF.

CDR3 residues: CASSLSEDTEAFF. CDR3 bases: TGTGCCAGCAGCTTAAGTGAGGACACTGAAGCTTTCTTT. V gene TRBV7-3 combines with J gene TRBJ1-1; D uncertain. V dropped 1 base and J dropped 3 bases, with 6 bases sitting between them. The CDR3 extends over 13 amino acids. Germline values: CDR1 SGHTA, CDR2 FQGTGA.

CDR3 protein: CASSIQGAETEAFF. CDR3 in DNA: TGTGCCAGTAGTATACAGGGGGCAGAAACTGAAGCTTTCTTT. V and J are TRBV19 and TRBJ1-1, with 8 positions matching TRBD1. V was clipped by 2 bases and J by 5 bases; unmatched bases: 4. The CDR3 consists of 14 residues. Germline V gives CDR1 LNHDA, CDR2 SQIVND (reference sequence).

J is TRBJ1-6 and V is TRBV4-2, with D hard to call. This CDR3 spans 15 amino acids. CDR1 is LGHNA and CDR2 is YNFKEQ in the germline V gene. The ends were cut back, 0 bases at V and 9 bases at J, with 12 bases in the middle. The CDR3 spells CASSQDGRASSPLHF. Here the CDR3 DNA reads TGTGCCAGCAGCCAAGATGGACGGGCGAGTTCACCCCTCCACTTT.

Remarks on this clone: Other DNA sequences within the sample encode an identical CDR3. The chain's CDR3 is CASSLAGYGYTF. The CDR3 region has the DNA TGTGCCAGCAGTTTAGCCGGCTATGGCTACACCTTC. V usage is TRBV28 and J usage is TRBJ1-2; D is ambiguous. The CDR3 sequence is 12 residues long. CDR1 and CDR2 from the germline V gene are MDHEN and SYDVKM. Trimming removed 2 bases at V and 4 bases at J, with 5 bases between.

The table lists this clone with a few counts. V is TRBV7-2 and J is TRBJ1-4; TRBD1 matches 7 bases. V lost 5 bases and J lost 5; bases outside the gene matches: 5. The CDR3 contains 14 residues. Germline CDR1 and CDR2: SGHTA and FQGNSA. CDR3 protein: CASSQRQGNEKLFF. CDR3 nucleotide sequence: TGTGCCAGCAGCCAAAGACAGGGCAATGAAAAACTGTTTTTT.

The sample holds a few counts of this clone. This sequence joins TRBV4-3 and TRBJ2-1; D is tentatively TRBD1 or TRBD2 (6 bases each). V was trimmed by 0 bases and J by 1 base, leaving 10 bases between them. Germline V lookup: CDR1 LGHNA, CDR2 YSLEER. The CDR3 length is 16 residues. The CDR3 region is CASSQDGGGSYNEQFF. The CDR3 DNA follows: TGCGCCAGCAGCCAAGACGGGGGCGGATCCTACAATGAGCAGTTCTTC.

The chain employs TRBV7-2 and TRBJ2-5, with a tentative D call TRBD1 (5 bases). The CDR3 has 14 amino acids. With 0 bases removed from V and 4 bases from J, the gap between germline ends came to 9 bases. CDR1 is SGHTA and CDR2 is FQGNSA in the germline V gene. As DNA, the CDR3 is TGTGCCAGCAGCTTAGCCTCAGGGTCAGAGACCCAGTACTTC. This codes for CASSLASGSETQYF. Filled out from reference TRBV7-2 and TRBJ2-5, the complete variable domain reads GAGVSQSPSNKVTEKGKDVELRCDPISGHTALYWYRQSLGQGLEFLIYFQGNSAPDKSGLPSDRFSAERTGGSVSTLTIQRTQQEDSAVYLCASSLASGSETQYFGPGTRLLVL.

The chain links TRBV5-6 to TRBJ2-3; 12 bases are shared with TRBD2. V was clipped by 3 bases and J by 6 bases; unmatched bases: 2. CDR1 and CDR2 (germline): SGHDT, YYEEEE. This CDR3 has 14 amino acids. The CDR3 loop reads CASSWTSGVDTQYF. The CDR3 DNA reads TGTGCCAGCAGCTGGACTAGCGGGGTGGATACGCAGTATTTT.

This chain uses TRBV5-4 with TRBJ1-3, with D possibly TRBD1 on 5 matching bases. From germline, CDR1 is SGHNT and CDR2 YYREEE (reference sequence). V lost 0 bases, J lost 2 bases, and 9 bases lay in between. There are 15 residues in the CDR3. The DNA for the CDR3 is TGTGCCAGCAGCTTGGATCCAGGGACTGGAAACACCATATATTTT. Translation gives CASSLDPGTGNTIYF.

The rearrangement uses TRBV5-1 and TRBJ2-1; 7 positions match TRBD2. The CDR3 consists of 16 residues. Trimming removed 4 bases from V and 6 bases from J; junction bases left unmatched: 13. The V gene's germline CDR1 is SGHRS and CDR2 YFSETQ. CDR3 residues: CASSIPKTGTINEQFF. In nucleotides, the CDR3 is TGCGCCAGCAGCATCCCGAAAACCGGGACTATCAATGAGCAGTTCTTC.

A few counts support this clone. The rearrangement joins TRBV5-1 to TRBJ2-1, with 12 bases matching TRBD2. The length of the CDR3 is 15 residues. CDR1 SGHRS and CDR2 YFSETQ come from the germline V gene. Trimming took 3 bases from V and 11 from J; bases not matched to a gene: 9. The chain's CDR3 is CASSSTSGGPQKQFF. In nucleotides, the CDR3 is TGCGCCAGCAGCTCGACTAGCGGGGGCCCCCAAAAGCAGTTCTTC.

This clone was seen a handful of times. The gene calls are TRBV27 and TRBJ1-3; the match to TRBD1 covers 7 bases. Germline V gives CDR1 MNHEY, CDR2 SMNVEV (reference sequence). The junction had 7 bases not matched to a gene; V was cut back by 6 bases and J by 8 bases. The CDR3 has 13 amino acids. The CDR3 sequence is CASRRTGRDTIYF. CDR3 DNA: TGTGCCAGCAGGAGGACAGGTCGAGACACCATATATTTT.

The V and J genes are TRBV5-1 and TRBJ2-7, with D possibly being TRBD2 (6 bases). The CDR3 is 15 residues long. The germline V gene has CDR1 SGHRS and CDR2 YFSETQ. The V and J ends lost 3 bases and 3 bases respectively, with 16 bases between them. CDR3 amino acids: CASSSLLGGVYEQYF. The CDR3 DNA reads TGCGCCAGCAGCTCTCTATTGGGGGGAGTCTACGAGCAGTACTTC. Together with reference TRBV5-1 and TRBJ2-7, the CDR3 gives the full variable domain: KAGVTQTPRYLIKTRGQQVTLSCSPISGHRSVSWYQQTPGQGLQFLFEYFSETQRNKGNFPGRFSGRQFSNSRSEMNVSTLELGDSALYLCASSSLLGGVYEQYFGPGTRLTVT.

This clone was counted only a few times. The gene calls are TRBV18 and TRBJ1-4; 7 bases match TRBD1. Germline CDR1 reads KGHSH; CDR2 reads LQKENI. The length of the CDR3 is 15 residues. The ends lost 3 bases at V and 3 bases at J; junction bases unmatched: 4. For the CDR3, the DNA is TGTGCCAGCTCACCCGGGACAGACCCTAATGAAAAACTGTTTTTT. Residues: CASSPGTDPNEKLFF.

This clone was observed a handful of times. The CDR3: CASSFWGQGYEQYF. As DNA, the CDR3 is TGTGCCAGCAGCTTTTGGGGACAGGGGTACGAGCAGTACTTC. The chain employs TRBV5-6 and TRBJ2-7, with TRBD1 matching over 10 bases. Germline trimming cut 2 bases from V and 4 bases from J; bases unmatched to any gene: 3. Per the germline V gene, CDR1 is SGHDT and CDR2 is YYEEEE. The CDR3 is made up of 14 amino acids.